This TCR beta chain comes out of a study of beta chain features in type 1 diabetes. As concerns this clone: The antigen remains unidentified. At the DNA level, this CDR3 is encoded by other sequences in the same sample as well.

Expressed TCRB transcripts were sequenced, since all the RNA that had been isolated was reverse transcribed. Assay used: immunoSEQ multiplex PCR; TCRdb lists only in-frame clones, some missing. The table lists under 200,000 clones, approximately 8.1% of them singletons. The germline V gene encodes CDR1 SGHTA and CDR2 FQGTGA. The J segment lost 5 bases and the V segment lost 5 bases, leaving 3 bases of the junction unmatched. CDR3 length: 13 residues. The collection from each donor was one heparinised blood draw averaging around 100 mL. Study results and caveats: There was a moderate but significant shortening of TCRB CDR3s in all four CD4+ subsets of Type 1 diabetes patients.

The TCR comes from a man aged 18 to 30 in good health. The chain uses TRBV7-3 and TRBJ2-5; 9 bases match TRBD1. Sequenced input: central memory CD4+ T cells from blood. This CDR3 reads CASSRDREETQYF. The CDR3 DNA reads as TGTGCCAGCAGCCGGGACAGGGAGGAGACCCAGTACTTC.